This T cell receptor beta chain was recovered during a study of blood T cell repertoires in COVID-19. About the research overall: From T cells, B-cell-depleted T cells, or PBMCs came the material, which was cDNA or gDNA.

This clone has just a few counts. Profiled with immunoSEQ multiplex PCR; TCRdb holds only in-frame clones, not every one. The data hold about 70,000 clones, with approximately 78% observed a single time. The CDR3 is 18 residues long. Germline V lookup: CDR1 SGHNT, CDR2 YYREEE (reference sequence). Germline trimming cut 3 bases from V and 5 bases from J; bases unmatched to any gene: 17. This chain links TRBV5-4 with TRBJ1-2; 9 nucleotides line up with TRBD1. The specimen sequenced was peripheral blood. This sequence originates from an older man with acute or convalescent COVID-19. Here the CDR3 DNA reads TGTGCCAGCAGCTCGGGTCCCGGGACAGGGTTCGCACGGTATGGCTACACCTTC. It encodes CASSSGPGTGFARYGYTF.